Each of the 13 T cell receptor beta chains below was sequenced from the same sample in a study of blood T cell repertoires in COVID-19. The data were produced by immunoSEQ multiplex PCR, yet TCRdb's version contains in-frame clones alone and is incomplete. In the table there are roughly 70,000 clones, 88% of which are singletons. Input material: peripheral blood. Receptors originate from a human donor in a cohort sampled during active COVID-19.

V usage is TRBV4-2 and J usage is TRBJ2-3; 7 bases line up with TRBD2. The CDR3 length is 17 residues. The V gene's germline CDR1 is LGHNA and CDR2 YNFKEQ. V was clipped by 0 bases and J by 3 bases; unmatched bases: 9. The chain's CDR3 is CASSQDGVAGVTDTQYF. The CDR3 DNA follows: TGTGCCAGCAGCCAAGATGGGGTTGCGGGAGTAACAGATACGCAGTATTTT.

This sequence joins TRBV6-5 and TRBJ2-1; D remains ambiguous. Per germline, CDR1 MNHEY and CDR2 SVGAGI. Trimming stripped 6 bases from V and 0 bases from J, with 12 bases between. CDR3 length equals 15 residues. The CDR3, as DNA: TGTGCCAGCAGCCGTGAGGCGTTCTCCTACAATGAGCAGTTCTTC. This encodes CASSREAFSYNEQFF.

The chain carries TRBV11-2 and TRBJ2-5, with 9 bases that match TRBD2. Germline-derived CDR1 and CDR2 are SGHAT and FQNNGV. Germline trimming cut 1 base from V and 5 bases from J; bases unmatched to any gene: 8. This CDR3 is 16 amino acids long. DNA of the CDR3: TGTGCCAGCAGCTTAGTTGGCGGGAGGGCCGGGGAGACCCAGTACTTC. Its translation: CASSLVGGRAGETQYF.

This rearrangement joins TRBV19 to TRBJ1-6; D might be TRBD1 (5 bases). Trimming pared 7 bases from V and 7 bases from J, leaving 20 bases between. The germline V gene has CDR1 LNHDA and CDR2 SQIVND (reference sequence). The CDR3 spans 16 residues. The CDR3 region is CASTTGWVEYNSPLHF. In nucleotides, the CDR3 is TGTGCCAGTACAACAGGATGGGTAGAATACAATTCACCCCTCCACTTT.

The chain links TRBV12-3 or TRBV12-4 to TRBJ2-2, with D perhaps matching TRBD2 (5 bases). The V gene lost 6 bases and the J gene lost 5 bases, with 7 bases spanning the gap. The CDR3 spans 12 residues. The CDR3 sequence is CASSRGTGELFF. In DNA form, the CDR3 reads TGTGCCAGCAGCCGCGGGACCGGGGAGCTGTTTTTT.

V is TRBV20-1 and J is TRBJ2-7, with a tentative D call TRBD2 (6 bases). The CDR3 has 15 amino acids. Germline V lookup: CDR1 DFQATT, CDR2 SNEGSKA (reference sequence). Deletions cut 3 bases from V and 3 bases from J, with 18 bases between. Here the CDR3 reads CSASAPRESNYEQYF. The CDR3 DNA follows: TGCAGTGCTAGTGCCCCCCGGGAGAGCAACTACGAGCAGTACTTC.

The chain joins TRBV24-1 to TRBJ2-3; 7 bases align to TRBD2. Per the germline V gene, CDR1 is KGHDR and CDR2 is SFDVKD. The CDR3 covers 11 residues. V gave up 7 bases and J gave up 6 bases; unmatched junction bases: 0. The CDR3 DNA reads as TGTGCCACCAGGGGGGGGGATACGCAGTATTTT. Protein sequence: CATRGGDTQYF.

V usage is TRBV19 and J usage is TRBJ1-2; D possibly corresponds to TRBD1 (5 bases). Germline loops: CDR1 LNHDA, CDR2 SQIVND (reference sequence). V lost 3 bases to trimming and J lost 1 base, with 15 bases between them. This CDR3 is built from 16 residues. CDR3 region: CASSMGGSPINYGYTF. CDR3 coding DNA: TGTGCCAGTAGTATGGGGGGGAGCCCCATTAACTATGGCTACACCTTC. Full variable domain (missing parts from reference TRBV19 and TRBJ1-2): DGGITQSPKYLFRKEGQNVTLSCEQNLNHDAMYWYRQDPGQGLRLIYYSQIVNDFQKGDIAEGYSVSREKKESFPLTVTSAQKNPTAFYLCASSMGGSPINYGYTFGSGTRLTVV.

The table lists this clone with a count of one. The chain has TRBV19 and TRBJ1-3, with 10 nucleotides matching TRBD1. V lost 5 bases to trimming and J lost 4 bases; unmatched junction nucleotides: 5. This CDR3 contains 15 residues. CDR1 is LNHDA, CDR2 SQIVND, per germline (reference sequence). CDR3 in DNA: TGTGCCAGTAGTCTTGGGGGACAGGGGGGAAACACCATATATTTT. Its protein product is CASSLGGQGGNTIYF.

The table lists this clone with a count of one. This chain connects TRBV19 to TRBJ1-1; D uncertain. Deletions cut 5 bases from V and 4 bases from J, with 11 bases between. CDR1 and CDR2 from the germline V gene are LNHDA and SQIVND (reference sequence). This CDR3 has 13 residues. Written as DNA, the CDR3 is TGTGCCAGTAGTGCCCGACACGGCACTGAAGCTTTCTTT. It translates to CASSARHGTEAFF.

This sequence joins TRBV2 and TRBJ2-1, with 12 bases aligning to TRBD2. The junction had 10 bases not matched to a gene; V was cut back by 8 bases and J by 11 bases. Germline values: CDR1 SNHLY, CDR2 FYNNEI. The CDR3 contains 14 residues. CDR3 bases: TGTGCCAGCTCCCCAGAAGGACTAGCGGGGAAGCAGTTCTTC. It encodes CASSPEGLAGKQFF.

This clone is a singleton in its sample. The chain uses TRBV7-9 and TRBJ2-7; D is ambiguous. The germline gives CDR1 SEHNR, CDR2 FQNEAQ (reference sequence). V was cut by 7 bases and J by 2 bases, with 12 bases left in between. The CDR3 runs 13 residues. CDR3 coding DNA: TGTGCCAGCACCCCACCGGCGGCCTACGAGCAGTACTTC. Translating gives CASTPPAAYEQYF.

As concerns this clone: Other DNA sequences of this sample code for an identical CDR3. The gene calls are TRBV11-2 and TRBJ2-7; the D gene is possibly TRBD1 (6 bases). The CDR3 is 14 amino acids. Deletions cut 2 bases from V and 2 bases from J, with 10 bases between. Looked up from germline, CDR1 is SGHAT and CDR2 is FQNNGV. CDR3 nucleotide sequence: TGTGCCAGCAGCTTATCGACAGGTACCTACGAGCAGTACTTC. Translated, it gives CASSLSTGTYEQYF.